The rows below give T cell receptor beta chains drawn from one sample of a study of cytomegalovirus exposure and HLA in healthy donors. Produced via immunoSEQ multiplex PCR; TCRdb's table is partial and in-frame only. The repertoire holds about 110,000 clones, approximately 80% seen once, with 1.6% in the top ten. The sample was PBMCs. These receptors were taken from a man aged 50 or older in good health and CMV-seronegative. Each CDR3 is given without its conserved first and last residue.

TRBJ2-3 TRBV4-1 ASSPEAAASTDTQY
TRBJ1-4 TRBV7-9 ASSFPSTTNEKLF
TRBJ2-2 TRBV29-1 SVEGGRNTGELF
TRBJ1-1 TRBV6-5 ASRSTGGGNTEAF
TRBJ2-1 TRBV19 ASRGGQVRNEQF
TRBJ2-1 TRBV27 ASSFSNFGGVGQF
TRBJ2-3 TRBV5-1 ASSSRQGPPTDTQY
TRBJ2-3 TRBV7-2 ASSLGAGGTGTDTQY
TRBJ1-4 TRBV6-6 ASSSARGGEKLF
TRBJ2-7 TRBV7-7 ASSQDRGDEQY
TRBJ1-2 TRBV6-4 ASSGEQGSYGYT
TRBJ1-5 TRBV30 AWSDRWGPSQPQH
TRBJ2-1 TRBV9 ASSVLSDRYNEQF
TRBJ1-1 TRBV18 ASSLSVSVRNTEAF
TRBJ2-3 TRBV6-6 ASSYRRGGTDTQY
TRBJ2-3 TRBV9 ASSVEGGGVLDTQY
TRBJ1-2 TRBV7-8 ASSQGFASYGYT
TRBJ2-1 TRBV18 ASSFDRGTRNEQF
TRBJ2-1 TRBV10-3 AIDGGSNEQF
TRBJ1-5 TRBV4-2 ASSQTDRAGQPQH
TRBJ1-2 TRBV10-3 AINPFYLGPWQGTYGYT
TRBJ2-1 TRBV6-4 ASSEDRGLYDEQF
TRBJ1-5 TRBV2 ASSRTGIGQPQH
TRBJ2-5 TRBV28 ASSLSGRETQY
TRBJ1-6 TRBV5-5 ASRISLQTDYNSPLH
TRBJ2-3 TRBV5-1 ASGGGGGTDTQY
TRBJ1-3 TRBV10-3 ASREAYGNTIY
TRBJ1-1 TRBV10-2 ASSQSRDLFSTEAF
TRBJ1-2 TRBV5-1 ASSLGETNYGYT
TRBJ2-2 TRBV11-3 ASSSGLAGGTGELF
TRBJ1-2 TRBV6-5 ASSYRGTHGYT
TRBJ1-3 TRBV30 AWSVTRGGNTIY
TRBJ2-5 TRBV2 ASANPQVETQY
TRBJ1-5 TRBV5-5 ASSLAAHRIDQPQH
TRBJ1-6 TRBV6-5 ASSFRTGNSPLH
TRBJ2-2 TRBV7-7 ASSLLGVRNTGELF
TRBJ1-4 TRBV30 AWATGLVENEKLF
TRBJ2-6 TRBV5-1 ASSSLDSSGSGANVLT
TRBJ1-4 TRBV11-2 ASSSGGTNEKLF
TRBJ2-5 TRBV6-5 ASSYASHETQY
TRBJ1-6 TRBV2 ASSETLGGPLH
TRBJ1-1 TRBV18 ASSPSGQTGTGNTEAF
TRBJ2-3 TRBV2 ASGIARLGTDTQY
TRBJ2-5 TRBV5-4 ASSGGGAGETQY
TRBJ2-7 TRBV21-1 ASSSQIPGQRGLENYEQY
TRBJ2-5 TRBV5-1 ASSLYTQGASEETQY
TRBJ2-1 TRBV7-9 ASSSRSGGNEQF
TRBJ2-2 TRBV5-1 ASSFGQGLNTGELF
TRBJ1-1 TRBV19 ASSIGVNTEAF
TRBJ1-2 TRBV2 ASSEFRDRGLSYGYT
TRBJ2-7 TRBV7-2 ATQLAGGYEQY